The 27 T cell receptor beta chains in this list originate from one sample, sequenced in a study of regulatory dendritic cells for organ transplantation. Repertoires were generated with immunoSEQ multiplex PCR, while TCRdb's copy carries only in-frame clones and drops some. The sample gives some 40,000 clones, around nine tenths of which show up once; about 0.11% is in the top ten. Sequencing was carried out using naive CD8+ T cells from blood. Subset reported: CD45RA+ naive T cells. All receptors come from a human donor in good health.

V and J are TRBV7-3 and TRBJ1-2; D is uncertain. CDR1 SGHTA and CDR2 FQGTGA come from the germline V gene. This CDR3 spans 15 amino acids. The V end was cut by 2 bases, the J end by 8 bases, with 18 bases between. CDR3: CASSLGSRGVGGYTF. CDR3 DNA: TGTGCCAGCAGCTTAGGTTCTCGAGGCGTGGGGGGCTACACCTTC.

The genes are TRBV15 and TRBJ2-1, with D maybe TRBD2 (6 bases). V was cut by 6 bases and J by 8 bases, with 14 bases left in between. The CDR3 is 13 amino acids. Germline CDR1 reads LNHNV; CDR2 reads YYDKDF (reference sequence). CDR3 amino acids: CATRRGGNHEQFF. CDR3 nucleotide sequence: TGTGCCACCAGAAGGGGAGGCAACCATGAGCAGTTCTTC. Full variable domain (remainder filled in from reference TRBV15 and TRBJ2-1): DAMVIQNPRYQVTQFGKPVTLSCSQTLNHNVMYWYQQKSSQAPKLLFHYYDKDFNNEADTPDNFQSRRPNTSFCFLDIRSPGLGDTAMYLCATRRGGNHEQFFGPGTRLTVL.

V and J are TRBV4-1 and TRBJ2-1; 14 bases align to TRBD2. The length of the CDR3 is 19 residues. V lost 0 bases to trimming and J lost 6 bases; unmatched junction nucleotides: 10. Germline lookup yields CDR1 MGHRA and CDR2 YSYEKL. The CDR3 spells CASSQDTGTSGSWSNEQFF. CDR3 coding DNA: TGCGCCAGCAGCCAAGATACCGGGACTAGCGGGAGCTGGAGCAATGAGCAGTTCTTC.

The V and J genes are TRBV6-5 and TRBJ2-1, with D possibly being TRBD2 (6 bases). Trimming removed 0 bases from V and 7 bases from J, with 7 bases in between. Germline CDR1 MNHEY, CDR2 SVGAGI. This CDR3 is 13 amino acids long. CDR3 loop: CASSYSTRNEQFF. CDR3 DNA sequence: TGTGCCAGCAGTTACTCGACTAGGAATGAGCAGTTCTTC.

The chain has TRBV19 and TRBJ1-1, with D maybe TRBD1 (5 bases). Trimming left V 3 bases short and J 1 base short, with 9 bases between. Looked up from germline, CDR1 is LNHDA and CDR2 is SQIVND (reference sequence). The CDR3 has 14 residues. The chain's CDR3 is CASSIRGPNTEAFF. The CDR3 coding sequence is TGTGCCAGTAGTATTAGGGGCCCGAACACTGAAGCTTTCTTT. Based on the CDR3 plus reference TRBV19 and TRBJ1-1, the full variable domain is DGGITQSPKYLFRKEGQNVTLSCEQNLNHDAMYWYRQDPGQGLRLIYYSQIVNDFQKGDIAEGYSVSREKKESFPLTVTSAQKNPTAFYLCASSIRGPNTEAFFGQGTRLTVV.

The chain carries TRBV7-9 and TRBJ1-2; D not certain. Per the germline V gene, CDR1 is SEHNR and CDR2 is FQNEAQ (reference sequence). V was trimmed by 2 bases and J by 3 bases, leaving 10 bases between them. This CDR3 contains 14 residues. The DNA of the CDR3 is TGTGCCAGCAGCTTAAGTCCCCTAGACTATGGCTACACCTTC. As protein: CASSLSPLDYGYTF.

This clone turned up a few times. This chain uses TRBV19 with TRBJ1-5; D possibly corresponds to TRBD1 (5 bases). CDR1 is LNHDA, CDR2 SQIVND, per germline (reference sequence). The CDR3 length is 15 residues. The V end lost 3 bases, the J end lost 10 bases, and 19 bases lay between the germline ends. The DNA for the CDR3 is TGTGCCAGTAGTATTCAGGACACCCTTGGAAGCCCCCAGCATTTT. Amino acids: CASSIQDTLGSPQHF.

This clone has just one count. The gene calls are TRBV9 and TRBJ2-1, with TRBD2 identical over 8 bases. Germline lookup yields CDR1 SGDLS and CDR2 YYNGEE. This CDR3 is built from 15 residues. Germline trimming cut 0 bases from V and 7 bases from J; bases unmatched to any gene: 6. The CDR3 DNA reads TGTGCCAGCAGCGTAGCCGGACTAGCCTGGAATGAGCAGTTCTTC. Its translation is CASSVAGLAWNEQFF.

This chain connects TRBV27 to TRBJ1-5, with unresolved D. The ends were cut back, 3 bases at V and 2 bases at J, with 8 bases in the middle. This CDR3 has 14 amino acids. Germline V gene lookup returns CDR1 MNHEY and CDR2 SMNVEV (reference sequence). The CDR3 here is CASSFLGGNQPQHF. The CDR3 region has the DNA TGTGCCAGCAGTTTTTTGGGAGGCAATCAGCCCCAGCATTTT.

This chain uses TRBV27 with TRBJ1-2; D gene unclear. V was clipped by 8 bases and J by 4 bases, with 14 bases between them. CDR3 length: 13 residues. Looked up from germline, CDR1 is MNHEY and CDR2 is SMNVEV (reference sequence). The CDR3 protein is CASWAGSPYGYTF. The CDR3 DNA reads as TGTGCCAGCTGGGCCGGGTCTCCCTATGGCTACACCTTC.

The chain uses TRBV6-1 and TRBJ2-1, with a weak D call TRBD2 (5 bases). Germline V gene lookup returns CDR1 MNHNS and CDR2 SASEGT. Trimming stripped 8 bases from V and 7 bases from J, with 12 bases between. CDR3 length: 12 amino acids. CDR3 in DNA: TGTGCCAGCTCCCCGAGCGGAAATGAGCAGTTCTTC. As protein: CASSPSGNEQFF.

The chain employs TRBV7-2 and TRBJ1-2, with D maybe TRBD1 (6 bases). The CDR3 spans 13 residues. From germline, CDR1 is SGHTA and CDR2 FQGNSA. Trimming shortened V by 4 bases and J by 4 bases, and 10 bases separated the two germline ends. CDR3 nucleotides: TGTGCCAGCAGCTGGACAGCGGCCTATGGCTACACCTTC. It codes for CASSWTAAYGYTF.

The CDR3 nucleotides read TGTGCCAGCAGCGGAATGGACACTGAAGCTTTCTTT. Translated: CASSGMDTEAFF. This rearrangement joins TRBV7-6 to TRBJ1-1; D gene ambiguous. Germline V gene lookup returns CDR1 SGHVS and CDR2 FNYEAQ. Trimming cost V 5 bases and J 3 bases, with 7 bases left between them. The CDR3 covers 12 residues.

The V and J genes are TRBV6-6 and TRBJ2-3; D is ambiguous. The V gene lost 2 bases and the J gene lost 1 base, with 4 bases spanning the gap. From germline, CDR1 is MNHNY and CDR2 SVGAGI (reference sequence). The CDR3 runs to 13 residues. The CDR3 nucleotides are TGTGCCAGCAGTTACACCCGCACAGATACGCAGTATTTT. This gives the protein CASSYTRTDTQYF.

The chain is built from TRBV7-9 and TRBJ2-7; D is unresolved. Germline-derived CDR1 and CDR2 are SEHNR and FQNEAQ (reference sequence). The CDR3 extends over 17 amino acids. The V gene lost 4 bases and the J gene lost 3 bases, with 22 bases spanning the gap. The CDR3: CASSSAQPTNKGYEQYF. CDR3 in DNA: TGTGCCAGCAGCTCTGCGCAACCTACAAACAAGGGCTACGAGCAGTACTTC.

This chain uses TRBV9 with TRBJ2-7, with TRBD2 matching 7 bases. Germline CDR1 is SGDLS and CDR2 is YYNGEE. The CDR3 spans 17 residues. J was trimmed by 2 bases and V by 3 bases; bases with no gene match: 14. CDR3 bases: TGTGCCAGCAGCGGAGGTCCCCTTAGCGGGCCCCCCTACGAGCAGTACTTC. Its protein product is CASSGGPLSGPPYEQYF.

The chain has TRBV5-4 and TRBJ2-7, with 10 bases that match TRBD1. CDR1 and CDR2 (germline): SGHNT, YYREEE (reference sequence). With V trimmed by 2 bases and J by 5 bases, 22 bases remained unmatched. The CDR3 totals 20 residues. As DNA, the CDR3 is TGTGCCAGCAGCTTAGACCCTTATTATTATTCCGGGACAGGGGAGGACGAGCAGTACTTC. Translating gives CASSLDPYYYSGTGEDEQYF.

The chain's CDR3 is CASSWGGQYNEQFF. In DNA form, the CDR3 reads TGTGCCAGCAGCTGGGGCGGACAGTACAATGAGCAGTTCTTC. The chain links TRBV5-4 to TRBJ2-1; tentatively, D is TRBD1 (6 bases). Germline V gene data show CDR1 as SGHNT and CDR2 as YYREEE (reference sequence). V was pared by 3 bases and J by 4 bases, with 11 bases between. The CDR3 covers 14 residues.

The chain has TRBV29-1 and TRBJ2-6; 8 nucleotides match TRBD1. The ends lost 7 bases at V and 8 bases at J; junction bases unmatched: 7. CDR3 length equals 13 residues. The germline CDR1 and CDR2 sequences are SQVTM and ANQGSEA. CDR3 nucleotides: TGCAGCGCTAGGACAGGGAATACCAACGTCCTGACTTTC. Amino acids: CSARTGNTNVLTF.

The CDR3 reads CASSHTGTSRNEQFF. The DNA for the CDR3 is TGTGCCAGCAGCCACACTGGGACTTCTAGGAATGAGCAGTTCTTC. The chain has TRBV14 and TRBJ2-1, with a possible D match to TRBD2 (6 bases). Trimming removed 3 bases from V and 7 bases from J, with 16 bases in between. This CDR3 region has 15 residues. CDR1 SGHDN and CDR2 FVKESK come from the germline V gene.

The chain has TRBV5-4 and TRBJ2-1; 8 nucleotides align to TRBD2. The germline CDR1 and CDR2 sequences are SGHNT and YYREEE (reference sequence). This CDR3 is 16 amino acids long. The ends lost 1 base at V and 8 bases at J; junction bases unmatched: 11. This chain's CDR3 is CASSLRIIAGNDEQFF. DNA for the CDR3: TGTGCCAGCAGCTTGCGAATCATAGCGGGAAACGATGAGCAGTTCTTC.

The rearrangement uses TRBV11-2 and TRBJ2-1, with TRBD2 identical over 8 bases. The CDR3 length is 16 residues. V trimming: 2 bases; J trimming: 1 base; junction bases outside the gene matches: 4. Germline lookup yields CDR1 SGHAT and CDR2 FQNNGV. The CDR3 DNA reads as TGTGCCAGCAGCTTAACTAGCGGTGGATCCTACAATGAGCAGTTCTTC. It is translated as CASSLTSGGSYNEQFF.

This chain uses TRBV4-1 with TRBJ2-7; TRBD1 agrees at 8 bases. The CDR3 has 16 amino acids. Germline CDR1 is MGHRA and CDR2 is YSYEKL. V gave up 0 bases and J gave up 6 bases; unmatched junction bases: 10. Here the CDR3 DNA reads TGCGCCAGCAGCCAAGATCGGGCAGGGGGCGCGTTCGAGCAGTACTTC. It codes for CASSQDRAGGAFEQYF.

The chain combines TRBV27 with TRBJ2-7; D remains ambiguous. Deletions cut 5 bases from V and 2 bases from J, with 10 bases between. The germline V gene encodes CDR1 MNHEY and CDR2 SMNVEV (reference sequence). This CDR3 is 13 amino acids long. The CDR3 sequence: CASSRTSTYEQYF. The CDR3 DNA reads TGTGCCAGCAGTAGAACAAGCACCTACGAGCAGTACTTC.

This rearrangement joins TRBV19 to TRBJ2-1; the D gene could be TRBD1 or TRBD2 (5 bases each). Germline CDR1 reads LNHDA; CDR2 reads SQIVND (reference sequence). Deletions cut 5 bases from V and 5 bases from J, with 7 bases between. This CDR3 spans 12 amino acids. The CDR3 is CASSQGDNEQFF. CDR3 sequence (DNA): TGTGCCAGTAGTCAGGGAGACAATGAGCAGTTCTTC.

V usage is TRBV19 and J usage is TRBJ2-1, with TRBD2 as a possible D gene (7 bases). Germline CDR1 and CDR2: LNHDA and SQIVND (reference sequence). V lost 8 bases and J 5 bases, leaving 13 bases between the germline ends. The CDR3 has 13 amino acids. CDR3 sequence: CASPRGGDNEQFF. The CDR3 coding sequence is TGTGCCAGTCCGCGAGGGGGGGACAATGAGCAGTTCTTC.

This clone has only one observation. The CDR3 spells CASSHPKDRVGVYNEQFF. CDR3 nucleotides: TGCGCCAGCAGCCATCCTAAAGACAGGGTGGGGGTCTACAATGAGCAGTTCTTC. The chain carries TRBV4-3 and TRBJ2-1, with 7 bases that match TRBD1. The J segment lost 3 bases and the V segment lost 3 bases, leaving 14 bases of the junction unmatched. CDR3 length: 18 residues. Germline CDR1 and CDR2: LGHNA and YSLEER.